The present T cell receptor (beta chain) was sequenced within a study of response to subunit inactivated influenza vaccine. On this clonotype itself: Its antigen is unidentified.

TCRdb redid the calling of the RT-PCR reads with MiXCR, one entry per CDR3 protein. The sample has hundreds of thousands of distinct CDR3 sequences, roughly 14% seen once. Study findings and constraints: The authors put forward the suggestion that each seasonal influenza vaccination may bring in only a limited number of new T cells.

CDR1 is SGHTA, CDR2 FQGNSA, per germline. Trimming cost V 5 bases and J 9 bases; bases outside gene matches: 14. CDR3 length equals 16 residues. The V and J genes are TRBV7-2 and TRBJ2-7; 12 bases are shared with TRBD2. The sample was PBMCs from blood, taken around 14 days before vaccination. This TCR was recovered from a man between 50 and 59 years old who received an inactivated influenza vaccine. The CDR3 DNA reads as TGTGCCAGCAGCACAATAGGACTAGCGGGGTTATCCGGGCAGTACTTC. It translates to CASSTIGLAGLSGQYF.